This T cell receptor beta chain was profiled in a study of T cell repertoires in aging, cancer and after chemotherapy. This clonotype was seen only a few times. Rearranged V-D-J TRB sequences were amplified with a mixed TRB-A/B primer pool. TCRdb re-analysed the multiplex PCR reads in MiXCR, keeping a single row per CDR3 protein. This table holds 6,000 to 8,000 distinct CDR3 sequences, roughly a fifth found once. Peripheral blood genomic DNA, not sorted cells or RNA, was the template. What was sequenced was blood. The receptor was isolated from a human donor with a blood cancer.

The CDR3 sequence is CSASRGSYTDTQYF. CDR3 nucleotides: TGCAGTGCTAGTCGAGGGAGCTACACAGATACGCAGTATTTT. This rearrangement joins TRBV20-1 to TRBJ2-3; a weak D match, TRBD2 (5 bases). The CDR3 loop spans 14 amino acids. V gave up 3 bases and J gave up 2 bases, with 12 bases separating them. Germline V CDR1 and CDR2: DFQATT, SNEGSKA (reference sequence).